This entry features one TCR beta chain sequence. This entry comes from a study of blood T cell repertoires in COVID-19. Measured with immunoSEQ multiplex PCR; TCRdb has only the in-frame clones, and not every one. This table holds 250,000 to 300,000 clones, roughly 90% found once. There are 16 residues in the CDR3. Germline V gene lookup returns CDR1 LNHDA and CDR2 SQIVND (reference sequence). V lost 5 bases and J 0 bases, leaving 14 bases between the germline ends. This clonotype originated in a man aged 50-59 years with acute or convalescent COVID-19. The chain has TRBV19 and TRBJ1-3; tentative D call: TRBD1 (5 bases). Sequences were obtained from peripheral blood. The CDR3 nucleotides are TGTGCCAGTAGTGCCGAAGGGGTCCTCTCTGGAAACACCATATATTTT. It codes for CASSAEGVLSGNTIYF.